The 13 T cell receptor beta chains presented below share a single source sample, sequenced in a study of graft-versus-host responses after intestinal transplantation. The protocol was immunoSEQ multiplex PCR, while the TCRdb copy is restricted to in-frame clones and leaves out a portion. The sample comprises approximately 5,500 clones, 29% of which are singletons, and 5% to 7% rests with the top ten. The sample was alloreactive CD4+ T cells from a mixed lymphocyte reaction culture, taken before transplantation. The subset is: CFSE-low proliferating T cells sorted from roughly six-day pre-transplant mixed lymphocyte reaction (GvH or HvG direction). All receptors come from a human patient who was an organ donor for intestinal transplantation.

The chain combines TRBV20-1 with TRBJ1-2, with D perhaps matching TRBD1 (5 bases). The germline V gene has CDR1 DFQATT and CDR2 SNEGSKA (reference sequence). The CDR3 consists of 10 residues. V was trimmed by 7 bases and J by 10 bases, leaving 13 bases between them. In DNA, the CDR3 is TGCAGTGTCCCGGGACTTGACTACACCTTC. Translation: CSVPGLDYTF.

This chain links TRBV11-3 with TRBJ2-5; D ambiguous. Germline V gene sequence: CDR1 SGHNT, CDR2 YENEEA. V lost 0 bases, J lost 0 bases, and 14 bases lay in between. The CDR3 is made up of 17 amino acids. For the CDR3, the DNA is TGTGCCAGCAGCTTAGAGGTGGGCCCGGCGTACCAAGAGACCCAGTACTTC. As protein: CASSLEVGPAYQETQYF.

This clone is categorized as medium-sized (0.01 to 0.1%). The chain has TRBV27 and TRBJ2-5; 11 bases align to TRBD2. Germline CDR1 MNHEY, CDR2 SMNVEV (reference sequence). The CDR3 totals 14 residues. V trimming: 3 bases; J trimming: 4 bases; junction bases outside the gene matches: 1. The chain's CDR3 is CASSFGTSGETQYF. Here the CDR3 DNA reads TGTGCCAGCAGTTTCGGGACTAGCGGAGAGACCCAGTACTTC.

This clone was seen a handful of times. V usage is TRBV19 and J usage is TRBJ1-2; D is undetermined. The CDR3 is 13 amino acids. V lost 3 bases and J lost 5, with 10 bases in between. CDR1 and CDR2 (germline): LNHDA, SQIVND (reference sequence). CDR3 protein: CASSIEGRYGYTF. DNA for the CDR3: TGTGCCAGTAGTATTGAGGGCAGGTATGGCTACACCTTC.

The sample holds a few counts of this clone. V usage is TRBV19 and J usage is TRBJ2-5; 10 bases align to TRBD1. The V segment lost 3 bases and the J segment 0 bases; nucleotides outside the gene matches: 7. Germline-derived CDR1 and CDR2 are LNHDA and SQIVND (reference sequence). CDR3 length: 17 residues. CDR3: CASSMARTGGYQETQYF. The CDR3 DNA follows: TGTGCCAGTAGTATGGCTAGGACAGGGGGGTACCAAGAGACCCAGTACTTC.

The chain employs TRBV25-1 and TRBJ1-2, with TRBD1 as a possible D gene (5 bases). In germline, CDR1 is MGHDK, CDR2 SYGVNS. With 3 bases removed from V and 6 bases from J, the gap between germline ends came to 8 bases. The CDR3 consists of 12 residues. The CDR3 DNA reads as TGTGCCAGCAGTGATGGGGGACATGGCTACACCTTC. This translates into CASSDGGHGYTF.

About this clone itself: Relative to the germline gene, one junction end is altered; a read error may explain this. J is TRBJ2-7 and V is TRBV6-5; no firm D call. CDR1 and CDR2 from the germline V gene are MNHEY and SVGAGI. The CDR3 extends over 12 amino acids. The DNA for the CDR3 is TGTGCCATCAGTGAGCATTCCTACGAGCAGTACTTC. It specifies CAISEHSYEQYF.

This clone was observed a few times. This rearrangement joins TRBV14 to TRBJ2-7; 9 positions match TRBD1. From germline, CDR1 is SGHDN and CDR2 FVKESK. After removal of 2 bases from V and 7 bases from J, the junction contained 6 bases not matched to a gene. This CDR3 comprises 14 residues. The CDR3 here is CASSQTGQGREQYF. In DNA form, the CDR3 reads TGTGCCAGCAGCCAAACGGGACAGGGTCGAGAGCAGTACTTC. Together with reference TRBV14 and TRBJ2-7, the CDR3 gives the full variable domain: EAGVTQFPSHSVIEKGQTVTLRCDPISGHDNLYWYRRVMGKEIKFLLHFVKESKQDESGMPNNRFLAERTGGTYSTLKVQPAELEDSGVYFCASSQTGQGREQYFGPGTRLTVT.

This chain uses TRBV13 with TRBJ2-3; 11 bases line up with TRBD2. The CDR3 runs 16 residues. Germline trimming cut 7 bases from V and 11 bases from J; bases unmatched to any gene: 17. CDR1 is PRHDT, CDR2 FYEKMQ, per germline (reference sequence). The CDR3 protein is CASTLSGGAGPGRQYF. The CDR3 DNA reads TGTGCCAGCACCCTTAGCGGGGGGGCCGGCCCCGGGAGGCAGTATTTT.

This sequence joins TRBV19 and TRBJ2-5, with 9 bases aligning to TRBD2. The tail of the sequence fits TRBJ2-7 better, so the J call may be wrong. Germline V gene lookup returns CDR1 LNHDA and CDR2 SQIVND (reference sequence). The CDR3 is 14 amino acids. The CDR3 reads CASSQTGTSNEQYF. The CDR3, as DNA: TGTGCCAGTAGCCAGACCGGGACTAGCAACGAGCAGTACTTC.

In this sample, this clone turned up a few times. The chain carries TRBV14 and TRBJ2-5; 9 bases are shared with TRBD2. The J segment lost 2 bases and the V segment lost 0 bases, leaving 7 bases of the junction unmatched. CDR3 length equals 17 residues. CDR1 is SGHDN, CDR2 FVKESK, per germline. The CDR3 coding sequence is TGTGCCAGCAGCCAAGAGTGGACTAGCGAGTTTCAAGAGACCCAGTACTTC. Encoded protein: CASSQEWTSEFQETQYF.

The chain employs TRBV6-4 and TRBJ1-4; D not resolved. Trimming cost V 2 bases and J 0 bases, with 13 bases left between them. Germline assignment: CDR1 MRHNA and CDR2 SNTAGT. CDR3 size: 17 residues. CDR3 sequence (DNA): TGTGCCAGCAGTGACAGGCGGGTGGCTGCAACTAATGAAAAACTGTTTTTT. Translating it yields CASSDRRVAATNEKLFF.

Points on this clone: A much more abundant neighbour one base away suggests this may be a read error. The rearrangement uses TRBV7-6 and TRBJ2-7, with 7 bases aligning to TRBD2. The CDR3 sequence is 13 residues long. Germline CDR1 and CDR2: SGHVS and FNYEAQ. J lost 5 bases, V lost 1 base, and 2 bases had no gene match. CDR3: CASSLDRGDEQYF. The CDR3 region has the DNA TGTGCCAGCAGCTTAGATCGGGGGGACGAGCAGTACTTC.